This T cell receptor beta chain was obtained from a study of cytomegalovirus exposure and HLA in healthy donors. This CDR3 comprises 11 residues. In germline, CDR1 is SNHLY, CDR2 FYNNEI. The PCR was carried out with 60 Vbeta primers and 13 Jbeta primers. Using immunoSEQ multiplex PCR, the repertoire was profiled, and TCRdb retains in-frame clones only, with some absent. This sample's table reports roughly 100,000 clones. Healthy people donating bone marrow made up the donors. This TCR was recovered from a woman in her thirties in good health and CMV-seronegative. Material for sequencing was PBMCs. The chain couples TRBV2 to TRBJ2-5; 7 bases match TRBD1. The end of the DNA is better explained by TRBJ2-7, so the J call may be wrong. The CDR3 nucleotides are TGTGCCAGCGGGACAGACTACGAGCAGTACTTC. The encoded protein is CASGTDYEQYF.